This T cell receptor beta chain was sequenced for a study of neurological immune-mediated disorders. The CDR3 covers 15 residues. Germline values: CDR1 SGHDT, CDR2 YYEEEE. V trimming: 2 bases; J trimming: 0 bases; junction bases outside the gene matches: 4. 5'RACE generated cDNA with 10-nucleotide random UMIs. From the 5' RACE reads, TCRdb called clonotypes with MiXCR, one entry per CDR3 protein. The sample has about 82,000 distinct CDR3 sequences, around 2.6% seen once. This clonotype was counted ten times or more. Unsorted libraries were prepared from 2 million PBMCs that had been stored at -80 C. The TCR originated in a young woman with multiple sclerosis. V is TRBV5-6 and J is TRBJ2-7; 8 bases fit TRBD2. Sequencing was done on a sample of PBMCs. CDR3 in amino acids: CASSFPGLGSYEQYF. DNA of the CDR3: TGTGCCAGCAGCTTTCCGGGACTAGGCTCCTACGAGCAGTACTTC.